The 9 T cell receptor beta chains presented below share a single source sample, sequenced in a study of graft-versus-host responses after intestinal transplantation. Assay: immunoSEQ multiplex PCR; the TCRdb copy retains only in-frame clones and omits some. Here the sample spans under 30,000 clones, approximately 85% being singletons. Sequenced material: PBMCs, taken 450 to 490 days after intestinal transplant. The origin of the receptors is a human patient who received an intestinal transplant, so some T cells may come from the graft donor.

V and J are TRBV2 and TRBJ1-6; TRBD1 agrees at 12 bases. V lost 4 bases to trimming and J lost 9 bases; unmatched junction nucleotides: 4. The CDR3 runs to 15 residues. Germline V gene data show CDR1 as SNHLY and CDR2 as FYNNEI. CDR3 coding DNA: TGTGCCAGCAGTGTCCGGGACAGGGGGCTTTCACCCCTCCACTTT. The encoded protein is CASSVRDRGLSPLHF.

Written as DNA, the CDR3 is TGTGCCAGCAGTTTGTTGGGGCCGTACAATGAGCAGTTCTTC. Its protein product is CASSLLGPYNEQFF. The rearrangement links TRBV27 to TRBJ2-1, with a possible D match to TRBD1 (5 bases). The CDR3 length is 14 residues. Germline loops: CDR1 MNHEY, CDR2 SMNVEV (reference sequence). The ends were cut back, 3 bases at V and 4 bases at J, with 10 bases in the middle.

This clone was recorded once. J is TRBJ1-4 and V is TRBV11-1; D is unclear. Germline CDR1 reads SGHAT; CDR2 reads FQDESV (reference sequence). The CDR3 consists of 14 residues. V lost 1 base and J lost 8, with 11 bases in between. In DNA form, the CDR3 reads TGTGCCAGCAGCTTAGGGGGTCGGAGCGAAAAACTGTTTTTT. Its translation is CASSLGGRSEKLFF.

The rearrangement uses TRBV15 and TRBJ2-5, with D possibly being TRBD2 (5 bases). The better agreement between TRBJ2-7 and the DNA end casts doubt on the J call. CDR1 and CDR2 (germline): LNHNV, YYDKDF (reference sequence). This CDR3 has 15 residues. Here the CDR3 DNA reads TGTGCCACCAGCAGAGCTAGCCGACGCTCCTACGAGCAGTACTTC. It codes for CATSRASRRSYEQYF.

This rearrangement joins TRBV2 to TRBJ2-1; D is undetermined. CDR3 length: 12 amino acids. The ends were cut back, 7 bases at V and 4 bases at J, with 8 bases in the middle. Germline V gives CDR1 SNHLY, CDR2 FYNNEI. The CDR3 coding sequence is TGTGCCAGCAATGCAGGATACAATGAGCAGTTCTTC. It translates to CASNAGYNEQFF. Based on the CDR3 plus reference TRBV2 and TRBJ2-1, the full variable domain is EPEVTQTPSHQVTQMGQEVILRCVPISNHLYFYWYRQILGQKVEFLVSFYNNEISEKSEIFDDQFSVERPDGSNFTLKIRSTKLEDSAMYFCASNAGYNEQFFGPGTRLTVL.

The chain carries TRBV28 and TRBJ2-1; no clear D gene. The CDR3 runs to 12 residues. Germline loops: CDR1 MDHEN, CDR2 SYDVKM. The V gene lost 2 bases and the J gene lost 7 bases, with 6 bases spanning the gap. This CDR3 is CASSLSGNEQFF. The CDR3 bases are TGTGCCAGCAGTTTAAGTGGTAATGAGCAGTTCTTC.

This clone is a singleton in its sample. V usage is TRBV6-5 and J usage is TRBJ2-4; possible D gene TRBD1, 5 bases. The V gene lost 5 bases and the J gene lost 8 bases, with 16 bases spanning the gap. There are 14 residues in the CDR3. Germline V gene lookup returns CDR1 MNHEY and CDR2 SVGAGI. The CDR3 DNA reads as TGTGCCAGCAGTGATCAACAGGTCGGTTACATTCAGTACTTC. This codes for CASSDQQVGYIQYF.

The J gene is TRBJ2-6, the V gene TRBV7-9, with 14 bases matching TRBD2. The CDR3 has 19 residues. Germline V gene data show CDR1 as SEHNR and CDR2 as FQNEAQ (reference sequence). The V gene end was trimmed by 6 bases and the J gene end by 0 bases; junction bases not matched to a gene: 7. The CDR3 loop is CASRGTSGRYISGANVLTF. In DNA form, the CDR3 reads TGTGCCAGCAGGGGGACTAGCGGGAGATACATCTCTGGGGCCAACGTCCTGACTTTC.

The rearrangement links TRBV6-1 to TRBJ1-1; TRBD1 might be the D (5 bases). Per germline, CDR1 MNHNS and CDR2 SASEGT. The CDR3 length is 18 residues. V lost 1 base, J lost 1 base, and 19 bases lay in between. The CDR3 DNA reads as TGTGCCAGCAGTGAAGACGGCGACCCCTTCGGGGGGAACACTGAAGCTTTCTTT. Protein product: CASSEDGDPFGGNTEAFF.